A single sample is the source of the 4 T cell receptor beta chains below, sequenced in a study of cytomegalovirus exposure and HLA in healthy donors. The PCR ran on 60 Vbeta and 13 Jbeta primers. Measured with immunoSEQ multiplex PCR; TCRdb has only the in-frame clones, and not every one. The sample contains about 140,000 clones, 70% to 80% of which appear only once. Sequencing input: PBMCs. The receptors derive from a woman in her 50s in good health and CMV-seropositive.

This clone was found a few times. The chain has TRBV2 and TRBJ2-7; 9 bases match TRBD1. The CDR3 contains 14 residues. Unmatched junction bases numbered 10, after V lost 6 bases and J lost 7 bases. Germline CDR1 reads SNHLY; CDR2 reads FYNNEI. The CDR3 DNA is TGTGCCAGCAGATTACAGGGGGCGACGGGTGAGCAGTACTTC. It yields the protein CASRLQGATGEQYF.

The genes are TRBV19 and TRBJ2-5; tentatively, D is TRBD1 (7 bases). CDR3 length: 18 amino acids. V shed 3 bases and J shed 2 bases, with 22 bases lying between them. The germline V gene encodes CDR1 LNHDA and CDR2 SQIVND (reference sequence). The CDR3 DNA reads as TGTGCCAGTAGTATCCGCCCGGAGGGGGCGGACCTTCAAGAGACCCAGTACTTC. Translating it yields CASSIRPEGADLQETQYF.

The genes are TRBV20-1 and TRBJ1-1; 8 nucleotides agree with TRBD1. Trimming cost V 7 bases and J 6 bases; bases outside gene matches: 4. The CDR3 length is 11 residues. In germline, CDR1 is DFQATT, CDR2 SNEGSKA (reference sequence). The CDR3 nucleotides read TGCAGTGGTATGGACAGGGCTGAAGCTTTCTTT. Encoded protein: CSGMDRAEAFF.

This chain joins TRBV2 and TRBJ2-5, with TRBD1 identical over 9 bases. The J call may be faulty, since TRBJ2-7 better matches the DNA end. The germline CDR1 and CDR2 sequences are SNHLY and FYNNEI. The CDR3 is 13 residues long. The chain's CDR3 is CASSGQGVDEQYF. In nucleotides, the CDR3 is TGTGCCAGCAGTGGACAGGGGGTCGACGAGCAGTACTTC.